The 8 T cell receptor beta chains reported below all come from one sample, sequenced in a study of regulatory T cells in long-lasting Graves disease. Time point reported: newly diagnosed GD, antithyroid drugs for less than 3 months. Construction of the TCR library relied on RNA isolated from PBMCs. Arm-PCR of CDR3 regions and iRepertoire HTBI primers were used to build TCR beta libraries. TCRdb fed the multiplex PCR reads into MiXCR, producing one record per CDR3 protein. In the table there are around 500,000 distinct CDR3 sequences, about 13% of which are singletons. This sample was shared with a second study, whose subject was T cells in Graves' hyperthyroidism and ophthalmopathy.

The specimen was peripheral blood mononuclear cells (PBMCs), collected at new diagnosis, from a patient treated with antithyroid drugs. These receptors were taken from a man aged 30 to 45 with Graves disease.

This clonotype was seen repeatedly, ten times or more. The chain has TRBV30 and TRBJ1-5; D is uncertain. The CDR3 contains 13 residues. The germline CDR1 and CDR2 sequences are GTSNPN and SVGIG (reference sequence). Trimming shortened V by 2 bases and J by 3 bases, and 8 bases separated the two germline ends. This chain's CDR3 is CAWSLRTNQPQHF. CDR3 bases: TGTGCCTGGAGTCTCAGGACCAATCAGCCCCAGCATTTT.

This clonotype was detected many times. The chain combines TRBV9 with TRBJ1-1, with D maybe TRBD1 (5 bases). The germline V and J ends were trimmed by 2 bases and 1 base, with 12 bases remaining between them. Germline CDR1 and CDR2: SGDLS and YYNGEE. The CDR3 loop spans 15 amino acids. The CDR3 here is CASSVGTAKNTEAFF. DNA of the CDR3: TGTGCCAGCAGCGTGGGGACGGCCAAGAACACTGAAGCTTTCTTT.

Many counts were recorded for this clonotype. This chain uses TRBV6-2 or TRBV6-3 with TRBJ2-1; 8 positions agree with TRBD2. Germline CDR1 MNHEY, CDR2 SVGEGT. CDR3 length equals 15 residues. V trimming: 7 bases; J trimming: 2 bases; junction bases outside the gene matches: 7. CDR3 DNA: TGTGCCAGCAACCTACTAGCGGACCCCTACAATGAGCAGTTCTTC. This codes for CASNLLADPYNEQFF.

Turning to this clonotype: This may arise from a read error, as a much more abundant clone is one base away. The chain has TRBV9 and TRBJ2-1, with 9 bases that match TRBD2. The J call is doubtful: the DNA matches TRBJ2-4 better. The V gene's germline CDR1 is SGDLS and CDR2 YYNGEE. The CDR3 loop spans 14 amino acids. CDR3 DNA sequence: TGTGCCAGCAGCACACGTAGCGGGGGTGACATTCAGTACTTC. Translated: CASSTRSGGDIQYF.

There are a few counts of this clonotype. The V gene is TRBV18, the J gene TRBJ2-1; perhaps TRBD1 as D (5 bases). From germline, CDR1 is KGHSH and CDR2 LQKENI. V was pared by 3 bases and J by 8 bases, with 14 bases between. CDR3 length: 14 amino acids. CDR3 sequence: CASSPQGVTDEQFF. CDR3 DNA: TGTGCCAGCTCACCCCAAGGGGTTACGGATGAGCAGTTCTTC.

This clonotype was found a few times. V gene TRBV5-8 combines with J gene TRBJ2-5, with a weak D call TRBD1 (6 bases). CDR1 is SGHTS and CDR2 is YDEGEE in the germline V gene. The CDR3 is 16 amino acids. V lost 0 bases, J lost 3 bases, and 15 bases lay in between. CDR3 in DNA: TGTGCCAGCAGCTTGGCAGCCAGGGGATTAGAAGAGACCCAGTACTTC. This gives the protein CASSLAARGLEETQYF.

This clonotype was counted a few times. V and J are TRBV20-1 and TRBJ1-5, with D perhaps matching TRBD1 (5 bases). The CDR3 has 15 residues. With 0 bases removed from V and 6 bases from J, the gap between germline ends came to 15 bases. Germline V gene data show CDR1 as DFQATT and CDR2 as SNEGSKA (reference sequence). The CDR3 here is CSARDSGGRGQPQHF. The DNA for the CDR3 is TGCAGTGCTAGAGATTCGGGTGGGAGGGGTCAGCCCCAGCATTTT.

This clonotype came up many times. The chain is built from TRBV24-1 and TRBJ2-1, with D unresolved. In germline, CDR1 is KGHDR, CDR2 SFDVKD. V dropped 2 bases and J dropped 10 bases, with 11 bases sitting between them. The CDR3 covers 13 residues. The chain's CDR3 is CATSDSTLGEQFF. The DNA of the CDR3 is TGTGCCACCAGTGATTCGACCCTAGGCGAGCAGTTCTTC.